Below are 17 T cell receptor beta chains sequenced from a single sample in a study of cytomegalovirus exposure and HLA in healthy donors. A multiplex PCR was run with 60 Vbeta primers and 13 Jbeta primers. Profiled with immunoSEQ multiplex PCR; TCRdb holds only in-frame clones, not every one. This repertoire includes about 160,000 clones. Sequenced input: PBMCs. The origin of the receptors is a woman in her forties or fifties in good health and CMV-seronegative.

This chain connects TRBV6-5 to TRBJ1-5, with D possibly TRBD1 on 5 matching bases. The CDR3 sequence is 13 residues long. The V and J ends lost 4 bases and 4 bases respectively, with 8 bases between them. CDR1 is MNHEY, CDR2 SVGAGI, per germline. CDR3 sequence (DNA): TGTGCCAGCAGTTCCAGGACAAATCAGCCCCAGCATTTT. This translates into CASSSRTNQPQHF.

J is TRBJ2-3 and V is TRBV5-1; 7 bases fit TRBD1. V was clipped by 0 bases and J by 4 bases; unmatched bases: 5. CDR3 length equals 15 residues. In germline, CDR1 is SGHRS, CDR2 YFSETQ. CDR3 protein: CASSLVQGLSDTQYF. The CDR3 DNA follows: TGCGCCAGCAGCTTGGTACAGGGGTTGTCAGATACGCAGTATTTT.

The chain joins TRBV4-2 to TRBJ2-1; D may be TRBD2 (5 bases). Trimming took 0 bases from V and 13 from J, leaving 19 bases between them. CDR3 length equals 15 residues. CDR1 LGHNA and CDR2 YNFKEQ come from the germline V gene. CDR3 DNA: TGTGCCAGCAGCCAAGATAGTCGCCAAAAGGAGGACCAGTTCTTC. As protein: CASSQDSRQKEDQFF.

The chain couples TRBV4-2 to TRBJ2-1, with D hard to call. Germline CDR1 LGHNA, CDR2 YNFKEQ. V was cut by 0 bases and J by 8 bases, with 8 bases left in between. The CDR3 is 13 residues long. The CDR3 coding sequence is TGTGCCAGCAGCCAAGACACTAAGCATGAGCAGTTCTTC. Translated, it gives CASSQDTKHEQFF.

This chain uses TRBV5-1 with TRBJ2-2; D is possibly TRBD2 (6 bases). This CDR3 has 16 amino acids. Trimming left V 1 base short and J 0 bases short, with 10 bases between. Per the germline V gene, CDR1 is SGHRS and CDR2 is YFSETQ. CDR3 residues: CASSLRAGANTGELFF. Written as DNA, the CDR3 is TGCGCCAGCAGCTTGCGAGCGGGTGCGAACACCGGGGAGCTGTTTTTT. Full variable domain (remainder filled in from reference TRBV5-1 and TRBJ2-2): KAGVTQTPRYLIKTRGQQVTLSCSPISGHRSVSWYQQTPGQGLQFLFEYFSETQRNKGNFPGRFSGRQFSNSRSEMNVSTLELGDSALYLCASSLRAGANTGELFFGEGSRLTVL.

V usage is TRBV7-2 and J usage is TRBJ1-6, with 8 bases identical to TRBD1. This CDR3 contains 17 residues. Germline V gene data show CDR1 as SGHTA and CDR2 as FQGNSA. Losses at the gene ends were 4 bases for V and 9 bases for J; bases not matched to a gene: 14. CDR3 protein: CASSSDGQGVGGSPLHF. As DNA, the CDR3 is TGTGCCAGCAGCTCCGACGGACAGGGCGTAGGTGGTTCACCCCTCCACTTT.

The V and J genes are TRBV6-5 and TRBJ1-2; D possibly corresponds to TRBD1 (5 bases). Germline loops: CDR1 MNHEY, CDR2 SVGAGI. Trimming stripped 8 bases from V and 2 bases from J, with 12 bases between. CDR3 length: 13 residues. CDR3 bases: TGTGCCAGCGCCTGGGGGGACAACTATGGCTACACCTTC. Translated, it gives CASAWGDNYGYTF.

The V and J genes are TRBV7-8 and TRBJ1-2; D is perhaps TRBD1 (5 bases). Trimming shortened V by 7 bases and J by 5 bases, and 14 bases separated the two germline ends. The CDR3 length is 13 residues. Germline V gene lookup returns CDR1 SGHVS and CDR2 FQNEAQ. The CDR3 region is CASTREGRYGYTF. CDR3 DNA: TGTGCCAGCACTCGGGAGGGGAGGTATGGCTACACCTTC. Full variable domain (remainder filled in from reference TRBV7-8 and TRBJ1-2): GAGVSQSPRYKVAKRGQDVALRCDPISGHVSLFWYQQALGQGPEFLTYFQNEAQLDKSGLPSDRFFAERPEGSVSTLKIQRTQQEDSAVYLCASTREGRYGYTFGSGTRLTVV.

The chain joins TRBV5-5 to TRBJ2-3; D gene unclear. V was pared by 3 bases and J by 0 bases, with 11 bases between. Germline V CDR1 and CDR2: SGHKS, YYEKEE (reference sequence). The CDR3 length is 15 residues. The CDR3 DNA sequence: TGTGCCAGCAGCTGGATGGGCAGTAGCACAGATACGCAGTATTTT. Its protein is CASSWMGSSTDTQYF.

The genes are TRBV4-1 and TRBJ1-1; TRBD1 agrees at 12 bases. CDR3 length: 17 amino acids. The germline V gene has CDR1 MGHRA and CDR2 YSYEKL. J lost 7 bases, V lost 4 bases, and 13 bases had no gene match. The CDR3 here is CASSRTGQGAQTGEAFF. The CDR3 coding sequence is TGCGCCAGCAGCCGAACGGGACAGGGGGCGCAGACGGGTGAAGCTTTCTTT.

This sequence joins TRBV19 and TRBJ1-3, with a tentative D call TRBD1 (6 bases). Germline-derived CDR1 and CDR2 are LNHDA and SQIVND (reference sequence). The CDR3 is made up of 15 amino acids. V was pared by 6 bases and J by 2 bases, with 14 bases between. The CDR3 loop reads CASSPQGSAGNTIYF. The CDR3 region has the DNA TGTGCCAGTAGCCCACAGGGATCAGCTGGAAACACCATATATTTT.

The J gene is TRBJ2-5, the V gene TRBV7-7; no definite D call. The CDR3 is 13 residues long. Trimming left V 5 bases short and J 1 base short, with 8 bases between. CDR1 is SSHAT, CDR2 FNYEAQ, per germline (reference sequence). The CDR3 reads CASSHDTQETQYF. CDR3 DNA sequence: TGTGCCAGCAGCCATGACACCCAAGAGACCCAGTACTTC.

The rearrangement uses TRBV5-1 and TRBJ1-4, with D unclear. Germline V gene data show CDR1 as SGHRS and CDR2 as YFSETQ. The ends were cut back, 1 base at V and 7 bases at J, with 14 bases in the middle. This CDR3 spans 15 amino acids. The chain's CDR3 is CASSLKREVGEKLFF. The CDR3 bases are TGCGCCAGCAGCTTGAAACGGGAAGTGGGTGAAAAACTGTTTTTT.

This chain links TRBV18 with TRBJ1-1; a weak D match, TRBD1 (6 bases). Germline CDR1 is KGHSH and CDR2 is LQKENI. Between the trimmed V and J ends, which lost 0 bases and 4 bases, there was a span of 15 bases. The CDR3 extends over 16 amino acids. The CDR3 DNA reads TGTGCCAGCTCACCACCCACAGGGTTGTCGGGCACTGAAGCTTTCTTT. Translating it yields CASSPPTGLSGTEAFF.

The rearrangement links TRBV4-2 to TRBJ2-3; TRBD2 aligns across 10 bases. The CDR3 has 18 amino acids. Trimming at V came to 0 bases and at J to 4 bases, leaving 10 bases not matched to a gene. Germline assignment: CDR1 LGHNA and CDR2 YNFKEQ. CDR3 protein: CASSQDPTVAGGADTQYF. CDR3 nucleotide sequence: TGTGCCAGCAGCCAAGATCCCACCGTAGCGGGGGGTGCAGATACGCAGTATTTT.

The chain links TRBV5-1 to TRBJ2-5; D is perhaps TRBD2 (5 bases). Germline values: CDR1 SGHRS, CDR2 YFSETQ. The germline V and J ends were trimmed by 0 bases and 5 bases, with 11 bases remaining between them. There are 14 residues in the CDR3. The CDR3 sequence: CASSLGSSQETQYF. In DNA form, the CDR3 reads TGCGCCAGCAGCTTGGGGTCTAGCCAGGAGACCCAGTACTTC.

The chain's CDR3 is CASSLGAGGRGGYTF. The CDR3 DNA reads as TGTGCCAGCAGCTTGGGGGCAGGGGGACGGGGAGGCTACACCTTC. The chain couples TRBV5-6 to TRBJ1-2; TRBD1 agrees at 7 bases. Trimming cost V 0 bases and J 8 bases; bases outside gene matches: 10. Per germline, CDR1 SGHDT and CDR2 YYEEEE. This CDR3 spans 15 amino acids.